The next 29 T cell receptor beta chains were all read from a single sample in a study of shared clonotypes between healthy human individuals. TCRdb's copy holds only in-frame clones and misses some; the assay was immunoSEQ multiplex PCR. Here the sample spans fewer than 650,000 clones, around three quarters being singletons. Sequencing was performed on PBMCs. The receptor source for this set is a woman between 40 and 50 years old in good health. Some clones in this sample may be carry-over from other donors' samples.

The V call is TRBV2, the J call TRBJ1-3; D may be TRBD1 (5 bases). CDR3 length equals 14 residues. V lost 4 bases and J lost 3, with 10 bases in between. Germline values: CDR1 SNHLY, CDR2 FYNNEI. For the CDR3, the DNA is TGTGCCAGCAGTGCCTCGGGGGTTGGAAACACCATATATTTT. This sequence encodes CASSASGVGNTIYF.

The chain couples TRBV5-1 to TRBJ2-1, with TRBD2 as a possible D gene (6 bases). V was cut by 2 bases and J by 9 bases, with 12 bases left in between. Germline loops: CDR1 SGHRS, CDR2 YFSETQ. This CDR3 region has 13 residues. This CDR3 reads CASSFSLGGEQFF. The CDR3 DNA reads TGCGCCAGCAGCTTTTCCTTGGGGGGTGAGCAGTTCTTC.

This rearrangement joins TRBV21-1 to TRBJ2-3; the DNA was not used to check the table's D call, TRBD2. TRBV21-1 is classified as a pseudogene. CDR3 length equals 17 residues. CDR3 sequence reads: CASSKWGPGLAPDTQYF. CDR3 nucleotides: TGTGCCAGCAGCAAATGGGGACCGGGACTAGCTCCAGATACGCAGTATTTT.

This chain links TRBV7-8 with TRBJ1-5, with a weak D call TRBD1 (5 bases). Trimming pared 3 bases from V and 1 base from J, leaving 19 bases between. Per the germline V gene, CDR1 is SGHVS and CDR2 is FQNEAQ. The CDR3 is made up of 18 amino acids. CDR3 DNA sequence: TGTGCCAGCAGCTTGTATAAACCGGGGCGGGGGAGCAATCAGCCCCAGCATTTT. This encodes CASSLYKPGRGSNQPQHF.

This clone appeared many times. The CDR3 sequence is CSAKGTANTGELFF. CDR3 DNA: TGCAGCGCAAAAGGGACAGCGAACACCGGGGAGCTGTTTTTT. The chain joins TRBV29-1 to TRBJ2-2, with 7 bases identical to TRBD1. This CDR3 has 14 amino acids. The V and J ends lost 7 bases and 0 bases, in that order; junction bases with no gene match: 5. Germline V gives CDR1 SQVTM, CDR2 ANQGSEA.

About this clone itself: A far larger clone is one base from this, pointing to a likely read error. This chain's CDR3 is CAWSVGNAEAFF. The CDR3 nucleotides are TGTGCCTGGAGTGTAGGGAACGCTGAAGCTTTCTTT. The chain recombines TRBV30 with TRBJ1-1, with D uncertain. There are 12 residues in the CDR3. From germline, CDR1 is GTSNPN and CDR2 SVGIG (reference sequence). The full variable domain, completed using reference TRBV30 and TRBJ1-1, is SQTIHQWPATLVQPVGSPLSLECTVEGTSNPNLYWYRQAAGRGLQLLFYSVGIGQISSEVPQNLSASRPQDRQFILSSKKLLLSDSGFYLCAWSVGNAEAFFGQGTRLTVV.

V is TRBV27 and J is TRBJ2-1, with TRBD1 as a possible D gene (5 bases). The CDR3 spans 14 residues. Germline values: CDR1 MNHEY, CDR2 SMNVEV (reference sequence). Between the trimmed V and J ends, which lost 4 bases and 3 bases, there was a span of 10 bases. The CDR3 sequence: CASSSGPGYNEQFF. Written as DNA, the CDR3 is TGTGCCAGCAGTTCAGGGCCAGGCTACAATGAGCAGTTCTTC.

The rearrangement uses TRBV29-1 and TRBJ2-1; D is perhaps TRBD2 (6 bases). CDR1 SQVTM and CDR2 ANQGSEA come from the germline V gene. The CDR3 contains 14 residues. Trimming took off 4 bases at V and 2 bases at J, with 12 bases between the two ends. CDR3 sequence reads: CSVVEVAAYNEQFF. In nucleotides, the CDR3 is TGCAGCGTTGTAGAGGTAGCGGCCTACAATGAGCAGTTCTTC.

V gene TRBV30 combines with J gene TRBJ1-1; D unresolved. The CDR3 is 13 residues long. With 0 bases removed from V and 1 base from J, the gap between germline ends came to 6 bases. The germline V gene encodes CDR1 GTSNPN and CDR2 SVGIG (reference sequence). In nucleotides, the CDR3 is TGTGCCTGGAGTGTAGCGGGGAACACTGAAGCTTTCTTT. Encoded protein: CAWSVAGNTEAFF.

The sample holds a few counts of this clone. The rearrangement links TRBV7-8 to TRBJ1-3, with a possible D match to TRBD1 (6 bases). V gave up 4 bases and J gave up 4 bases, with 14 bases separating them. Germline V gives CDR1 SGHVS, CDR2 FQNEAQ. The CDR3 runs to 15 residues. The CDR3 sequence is CASSWEGGSGNTIYF. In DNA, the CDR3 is TGTGCCAGCAGCTGGGAAGGGGGTTCCGGAAACACCATATATTTT.

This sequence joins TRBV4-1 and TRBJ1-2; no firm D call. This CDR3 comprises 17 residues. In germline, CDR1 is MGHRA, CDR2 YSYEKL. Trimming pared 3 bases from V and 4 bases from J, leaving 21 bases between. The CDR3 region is CASSQDRMTGGGYGYTF. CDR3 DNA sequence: TGCGCCAGCAGCCAGGACCGAATGACGGGAGGCGGCTATGGCTACACCTTC.

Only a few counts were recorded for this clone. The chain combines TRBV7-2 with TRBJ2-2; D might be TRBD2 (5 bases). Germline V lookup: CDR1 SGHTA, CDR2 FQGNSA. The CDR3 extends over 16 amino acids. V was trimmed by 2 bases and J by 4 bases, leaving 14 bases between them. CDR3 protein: CASSLNAEAGTGELFF. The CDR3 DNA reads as TGTGCCAGCAGCTTAAATGCGGAGGCGGGCACCGGGGAGCTGTTTTTT. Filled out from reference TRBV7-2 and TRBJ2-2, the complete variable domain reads GAGVSQSPSNKVTEKGKDVELRCDPISGHTALYWYRQSLGQGLEFLIYFQGNSAPDKSGLPSDRFSAERTGGSVSTLTIQRTQQEDSAVYLCASSLNAEAGTGELFFGEGSRLTVL.

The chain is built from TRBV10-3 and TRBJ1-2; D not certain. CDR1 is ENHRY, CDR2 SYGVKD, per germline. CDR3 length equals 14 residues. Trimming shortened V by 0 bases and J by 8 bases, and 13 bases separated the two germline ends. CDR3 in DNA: TGTGCCATCAGTGAGTCCAACGGATTTCGGGGCTACACCTTC. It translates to CAISESNGFRGYTF.

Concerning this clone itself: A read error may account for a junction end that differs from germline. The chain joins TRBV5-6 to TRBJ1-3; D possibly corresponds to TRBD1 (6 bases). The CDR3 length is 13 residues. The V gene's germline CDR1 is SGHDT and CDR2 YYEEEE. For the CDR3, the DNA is TGTACCAGCAGTACAGGGTCCGGAAACACCATATATTTT. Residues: CTSSTGSGNTIYF. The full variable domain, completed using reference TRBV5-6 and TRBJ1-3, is DAGVTQSPTHLIKTRGQQVTLRCSPKSGHDTVSWYQQALGQGPQFIFQYYEEEERQRGNFPDRFSGHQFPNYSSELNVNALLLGDSALYLCTSSTGSGNTIYFGEGSWLTVV.

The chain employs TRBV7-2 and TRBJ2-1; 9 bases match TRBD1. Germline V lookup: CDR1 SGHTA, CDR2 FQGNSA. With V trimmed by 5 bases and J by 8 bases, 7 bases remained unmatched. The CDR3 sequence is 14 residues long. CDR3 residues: CASSPGQGSDEQFF. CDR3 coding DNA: TGTGCCAGCAGCCCGGGACAGGGTAGCGATGAGCAGTTCTTC.

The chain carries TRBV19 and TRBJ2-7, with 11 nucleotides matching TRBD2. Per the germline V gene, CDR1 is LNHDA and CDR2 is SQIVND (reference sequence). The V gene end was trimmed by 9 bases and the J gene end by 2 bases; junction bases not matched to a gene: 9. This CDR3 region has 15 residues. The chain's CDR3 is CASRSQTSGTYEQYF. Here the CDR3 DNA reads TGTGCCAGCAGAAGCCAGACTAGCGGGACCTACGAGCAGTACTTC. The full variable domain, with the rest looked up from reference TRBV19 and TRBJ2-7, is DGGITQSPKYLFRKEGQNVTLSCEQNLNHDAMYWYRQDPGQGLRLIYYSQIVNDFQKGDIAEGYSVSREKKESFPLTVTSAQKNPTAFYLCASRSQTSGTYEQYFGPGTRLTVT.

The CDR3 here is CAKSSPGQPQHF. The CDR3 coding sequence is TGTGCCAAATCTAGTCCAGGCCAGCCCCAGCATTTT. The V gene is TRBV28, the J gene TRBJ1-5, with no clear D. V gave up 10 bases and J gave up 7 bases, with 14 bases separating them. Germline values: CDR1 MDHEN, CDR2 SYDVKM. CDR3 length equals 12 residues. The variable domain in full, with the rest retrieved from reference TRBV28 and TRBJ1-5, is DVKVTQSSRYLVKRTGEKVFLECVQDMDHENMFWYRQDPGLGLRLIYFSYDVKMKEKGDIPEGYSVSREKKERFSLILESASTNQTSMYLCAKSSPGQPQHFGDGTRLSIL.

CDR3 protein: CASSLGRTDKNTGELFF. In DNA form, the CDR3 reads TGTGCCAGCAGCTTAGGGCGGACCGACAAGAACACCGGGGAGCTGTTTTTT. J is TRBJ2-2 and V is TRBV7-6; D call uncertain. V was clipped by 1 base and J by 1 base, with 13 bases between them. Germline CDR1 and CDR2: SGHVS and FNYEAQ. This CDR3 has 17 amino acids.

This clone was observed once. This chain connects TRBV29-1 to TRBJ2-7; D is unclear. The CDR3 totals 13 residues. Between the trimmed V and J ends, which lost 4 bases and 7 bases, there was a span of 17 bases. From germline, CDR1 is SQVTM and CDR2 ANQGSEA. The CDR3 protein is CSVGASGSLEQYF. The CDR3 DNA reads TGCAGCGTTGGGGCCTCAGGCTCTCTGGAGCAGTACTTC.

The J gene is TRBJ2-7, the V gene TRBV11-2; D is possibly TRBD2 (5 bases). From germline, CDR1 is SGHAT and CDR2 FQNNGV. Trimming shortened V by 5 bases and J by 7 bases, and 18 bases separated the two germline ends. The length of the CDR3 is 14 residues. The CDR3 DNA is TGTGCCAGCAGCCCCAACCAGCGGATTGGGGAGCAGTACTTC. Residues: CASSPNQRIGEQYF. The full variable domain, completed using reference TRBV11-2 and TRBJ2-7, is EAGVAQSPRYKIIEKRQSVAFWCNPISGHATLYWYQQILGQGPKLLIQFQNNGVVDDSQLPKDRFSAERLKGVDSTLKIQPAKLEDSAVYLCASSPNQRIGEQYFGPGTRLTVT.

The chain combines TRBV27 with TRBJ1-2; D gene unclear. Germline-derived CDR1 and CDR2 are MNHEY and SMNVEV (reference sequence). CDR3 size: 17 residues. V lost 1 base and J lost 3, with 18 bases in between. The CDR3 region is CASSLFSVEGVDYGYTF. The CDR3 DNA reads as TGTGCCAGCAGTTTATTCTCCGTGGAGGGAGTGGACTATGGCTACACCTTC.

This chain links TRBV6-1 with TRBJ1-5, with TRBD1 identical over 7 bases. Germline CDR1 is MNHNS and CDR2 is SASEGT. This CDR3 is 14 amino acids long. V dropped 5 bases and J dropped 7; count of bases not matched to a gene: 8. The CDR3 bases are TGTGCCAGCAGTCCCGGACAGGCCAGGCAGCCCCAGCATTTT. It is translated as CASSPGQARQPQHF.

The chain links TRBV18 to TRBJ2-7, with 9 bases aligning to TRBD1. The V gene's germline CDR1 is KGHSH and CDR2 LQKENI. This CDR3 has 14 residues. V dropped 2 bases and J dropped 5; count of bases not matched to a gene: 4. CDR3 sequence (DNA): TGTGCCAGCTCACCATTAACAGGGGGCGACGAGCAGTACTTC. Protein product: CASSPLTGGDEQYF.

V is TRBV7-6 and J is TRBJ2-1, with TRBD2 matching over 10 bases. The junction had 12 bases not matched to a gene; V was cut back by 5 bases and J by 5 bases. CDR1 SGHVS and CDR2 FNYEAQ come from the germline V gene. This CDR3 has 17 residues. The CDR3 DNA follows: TGTGCCAGCAGCCCCCGACTAGCGGGCGGCATTAACAATGAGCAGTTCTTC. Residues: CASSPRLAGGINNEQFF. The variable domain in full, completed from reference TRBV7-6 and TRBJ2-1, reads GAGVSQSPRYKVTKRGQDVALRCDPISGHVSLYWYRQALGQGPEFLTYFNYEAQQDKSGLPNDRFSAERPEGSISTLTIQRTEQRDSAMYRCASSPRLAGGINNEQFFGPGTRLTVL.

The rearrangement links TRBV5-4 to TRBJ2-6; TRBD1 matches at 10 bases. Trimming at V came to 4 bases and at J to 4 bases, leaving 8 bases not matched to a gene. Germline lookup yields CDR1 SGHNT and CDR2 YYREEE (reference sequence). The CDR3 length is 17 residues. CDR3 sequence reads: CASSTRQGAYGANVLTF. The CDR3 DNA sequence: TGTGCCAGCAGCACCAGACAGGGGGCTTACGGGGCCAACGTCCTGACTTTC.

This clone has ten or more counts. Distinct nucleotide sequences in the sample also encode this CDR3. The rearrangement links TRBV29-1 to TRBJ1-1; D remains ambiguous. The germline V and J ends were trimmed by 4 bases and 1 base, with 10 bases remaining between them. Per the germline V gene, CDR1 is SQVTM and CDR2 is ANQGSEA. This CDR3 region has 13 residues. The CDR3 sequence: CSVGVGGNTEAFF. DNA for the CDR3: TGCAGCGTTGGCGTGGGCGGGAACACTGAAGCTTTCTTT. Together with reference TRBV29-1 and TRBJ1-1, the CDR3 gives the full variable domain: SAVISQKPSRDICQRGTSLTIQCQVDSQVTMMFWYRQQPGQSLTLIATANQGSEATYESGFVIDKFPISRPNLTFSTLTVSNMSPEDSSIYLCSVGVGGNTEAFFGQGTRLTVV.

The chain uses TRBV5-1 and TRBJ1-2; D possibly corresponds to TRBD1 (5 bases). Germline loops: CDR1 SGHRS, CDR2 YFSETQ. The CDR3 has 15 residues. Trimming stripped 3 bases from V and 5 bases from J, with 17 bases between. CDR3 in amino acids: CASSWAGQGPYGYTF. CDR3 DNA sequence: TGCGCCAGCAGCTGGGCGGGGCAGGGACCATATGGCTACACCTTC.

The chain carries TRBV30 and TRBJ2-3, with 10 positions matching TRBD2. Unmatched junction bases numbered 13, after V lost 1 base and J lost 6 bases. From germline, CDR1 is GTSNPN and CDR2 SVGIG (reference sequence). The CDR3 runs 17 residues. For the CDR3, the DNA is TGTGCCTGGAGTGGGTTTCGGGCTAGCGGGAGTAGGGATACGCAGTATTTT. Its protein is CAWSGFRASGSRDTQYF. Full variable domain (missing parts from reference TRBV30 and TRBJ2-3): SQTIHQWPATLVQPVGSPLSLECTVEGTSNPNLYWYRQAAGRGLQLLFYSVGIGQISSEVPQNLSASRPQDRQFILSSKKLLLSDSGFYLCAWSGFRASGSRDTQYFGPGTRLTVL.

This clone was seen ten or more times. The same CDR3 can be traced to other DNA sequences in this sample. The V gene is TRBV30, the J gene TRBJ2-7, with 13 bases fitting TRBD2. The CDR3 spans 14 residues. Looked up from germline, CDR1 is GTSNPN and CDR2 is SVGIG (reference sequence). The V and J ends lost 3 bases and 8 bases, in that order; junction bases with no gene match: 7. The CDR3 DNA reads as TGTGCCTGGAGGCTACTAGCGGGAGGGCCGAAGCAGTACTTC. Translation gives CAWRLLAGGPKQYF.